This T cell receptor (beta chain) was identified in a study of cytomegalovirus exposure and HLA in healthy donors (dated by TCRdb to 2016 to 2017). Background on the whole study: According to an earlier analysis of 587 of the donors, some 180 million T cells yielded 100 million or so unique TCR beta sequences and about 300 Gb of sequence data. Of the roughly 430 genotyped donors, 65% to 90% fell in the genetic ancestry cluster associated with self-reported Caucasian donors. In a later analysis, previously published TCR beta repertoires from some 640 donors were re-analyzed and high-resolution HLA genotyping was added so that TCR occurrence patterns could be studied. Donor age, sex, ethnicity and CMV serostatus were collected together with the repertoire data. Typing coverage varied by locus: roughly 620-640 donors for A, B, C, DRB1 and DQB1; more than 500 for DQA1; approximately 570 for DPA1; 400 to 480 for DPB1. A separate validation cohort of roughly 120 different subjects was used in addition to the 666-subject first cohort. Because of strong linkage in the cohort, roughly five DR-DQ haplotypes were treated as single units for association and clustering. To predict cytomegalovirus infection status, the study brought together high-throughput TCR immunosequencing, statistical association of individual TCRs with disease status, and machine learning. The study aimed to test whether cataloging public T cell receptors could reveal signatures of past pathogen exposure. An early release that covered about 640 HLA-typed donors contained approximately 300 gigabases of sequencing data and roughly 84 million unique TCR sequences. An earlier analysis of some 600 of the donors applied high-throughput TCR beta sequencing to assess whether each TCR beta V gene segment acted as functional or pseudogenic. Every repertoire in the discovery cohort had been generated on one and the same sequencing platform. The study used immunosequencing to profile the T cell repertoires of around 600 subjects and linked those repertoires to cytomegalovirus serostatus. On average, around 240,000 unique TCR beta nucleotide sequences were sequenced per donor among 300 to 500 genotyped donors of the cohort, with roughly 18% of those sequences being non-productive. In a later genetic analysis, genome-wide SNP genotypes for about 65% of the roughly 670 donors were used, and that subset was treated as a discovery cohort. Rather than using new phenotypic data, the later analysis identified candidate immune exposures from TCR beta sequences and from how often those sequences occurred across donors. HLA typing included class I and class II loci at four-digit resolution.

This clone was seen a single time. Its antigen is not yet known. No base quality values were provided; no much bigger clone lies one nucleotide off. The library came from the immunoSEQ multiplex PCR assay. A mixture of 60 forward primers for TCR Vbeta segments and 13 reverse primers for TCR Jbeta segments was used in the multiplex PCR. Amplification of the CDR3 region of rearranged TCR beta genes was performed with a multiplex PCR assay on genomic DNA. The Illumina HiSeq System was used to sequence the amplified TCR beta libraries as 87-base-pair reads. The published analysis was carried out like this. Across the 670 or so repertoires, a later analysis counted roughly 77 million unique TCR beta chains, about 10 million of which were shared by at least two donors. A nearest-neighbor algorithm error-corrected the raw reads and collapsed the reads into unique sequences, merging closely related sequences to remove PCR and sequencing errors. Alignment of CDR3 sequences to IMGT reference sequences was used to assign V, D and J gene segments. For a sequence to be retained, a match of at least six nucleotides was required to both a V gene segment and a J gene segment. A rearrangement was called productive if the CDR3 had no stop codons and remained in frame with V and J, and every other rearrangement was called non-productive. Following IMGT convention, CDR3 was defined as the stretch from the second conserved V-encoded cysteine up to the conserved J-encoded phenylalanine. The earlier analysis of around 640 of the donors excluded sequences that lacked an unambiguous match to a single V gene segment. An earlier analysis of 500 to 700 of the donors classified V segments as functional when productive rearrangements were above 56.7% and as segregating when the standard deviation between donors was above 5%. A statistical classification framework was built to diagnose cytomegalovirus status from the catalog of TCR beta chain sequences. In a later analysis, TCR nucleotide sequences were compared against IMGT/GENE-DB human TR gene sequences so that V and J genes could be assigned. The TCRdist pipeline was used in a later analysis to assign CDR3 sequences and most-parsimonious VDJ recombination scenarios. In a later analysis, every TCR beta chain was defined by the combination of its CDR3 amino acid sequence and its V-gene family, and reads without a unique V-gene family were dropped. To address suspected cross-contamination and a sequencing artifact, a later analysis removed 450 to 700 highly shared, low-generation-probability nucleotide sequences. A later analysis calculated a clonal expansion index for each public chain from normalized within-repertoire ranks of inferred template counts. Generation probabilities in a later analysis came from a VDJ recombination model fitted to out-of-frame rearrangements, and those results were checked against IGoR. Hypergeometric tests were used in a later analysis to score TCR-TCR, TCR-HLA and TCR-CMV co-occurrence, with a repertoire-size bias correction applied to the TCR pairs. In a later analysis, false discovery rates were estimated by permuting HLA or CMV assignments 20 times. A later analysis grouped co-occurring TCRs with DBSCAN, adding TCRdist sequence similarity when clustering within HLA-allele-positive subsets. Co-occurrence clustering excluded repertoires with fewer than 30,000 or more than 120,000 public chains, plus five with anomalous nucleotide sharing. Drawn from immuneACCESS, this table holds only the in-frame rearrangements with V and J called that TCRdb kept. Clones are partly lost; checked studies trace under half to an unresolved V gene and leave the rest unexplained. V, J and clone size reflect that table, while D and trimming were determined from the DNA. The sample table holds 150,000 to 180,000 clones, of which around 80% were seen once. The ten largest clones capture around 13% of the sample.

The cohort was made up of hundreds of healthy bone marrow donors. At the time of sampling, every cohort member was nominally healthy, though immune exposures that went unrecorded were likely present. The donor tested CMV seropositive, placing the donor among the 289 seropositive members of the cohort. A peripheral blood sample was collected from each donor, and TCR beta sequencing was performed on peripheral blood mononuclear cells. The Qiagen DNeasy Blood Extraction Kit was used to extract genomic DNA from the blood cell samples. The investigation overall reported the following: In vitro tests confirmed that three of the cytomegalovirus-associated TCR beta chains recognize cytomegalovirus antigens. The classifier was reported to diagnose cytomegalovirus status with high specificity and sensitivity in both the original and validation cohorts. A further reported finding was that TCR beta sequences accurately predicted the HLA-A and HLA-B alleles for most subjects in the first cohort. In a later analysis, TCR association rates were found to vary across HLA loci, with the most associated TCRs seen for DRB1 alleles and the fewest for HLA-C alleles. Most TCR sequences were observed very rarely across donors, whereas some public TCRs were present in many individuals. The sequencing pipeline was judged likely to have produced a cluster of highly shared sequence variants as a technical artifact. The earlier analysis of some 540 of the donors excluded some 15 rarely observed V segments, including chromosome 9 orphons, because counts were too low. A total of around 150 TCR beta chains were listed by the study as associated with cytomegalovirus. Sequencing depth was assumed to be roughly uniform across donors in the presence/absence analyses, though that assumption may not hold. In a later analysis, several top co-occurrence clusters were reported to appear linked to parvovirus B19, influenza, CMV and Epstein-Barr virus. In a later analysis, over 15,000 TCR beta sequences were associated with specific HLA alleles at a false discovery rate of 0.05. According to a later genetic analysis, donors in an Asian-associated ancestry cluster had fewer N-insertions in productive TCRs than the approximately 700-donor mean. Because HLA typing was missing for some donors at each locus, association tests included only the typed subset. This cohort had only TCR beta chains sequenced, and the lack of alpha or paired-chain data limited which features could be detected. Strong co-occurrence of HLA alleles, especially DR and DQ, made assigning TCR associations to individual alleles difficult. V-gene and J-gene trimming of TCR beta chains was associated with a missense DCLRE1C variant in a later genetic analysis, and the association was replicated in an independent cohort. Compared with equally common non-associated chains, HLA-associated TCR beta chains in a later analysis were more clonally expanded and had lower generation probabilities. In a later analysis, most CMV-associated TCR beta chains were found to appear HLA-restricted, with HLA associations seemingly driven largely by CMV exposure. Some IMGT-functional V segments, including TRBV6-2 and TRBV6-3, could not be told apart with the 87-base-pair reads, so those segments were excluded. CMV serostatus was the only immune exposure information available for the cohort. In an earlier analysis of over 550 of the donors, most TCR beta V segments were observed in productive rearrangements about 90% or about 30% of the time, broadly matching IMGT annotations. Correlated functional status among segregating V segments might reflect linkage disequilibrium, but an unknown experimental factor could not be ruled out. It was suggested by the authors that the approach could potentially be generalized to other disease states and immunological phenotypes.

Deletion took 4 bases off V and 1 base off J, with a span of 20 bases between the germline ends. The CDR3 spans 18 residues, from the cysteine through the phenylalanine. Only the CDR3 part of the read is kept: 54 bases, read in frame from the first base. CDR1 SGHRS and CDR2 YFSETQ were looked up in the germline V gene. The origin of this receptor is a man aged 25 to 40 in good health and CMV-seropositive. The chain is encoded by TRBV5-1 joined to TRBJ1-4, with TRBD1 as a weak D call on 5 bases. Material: PBMCs. The sequence in DNA is TGCGCCAGCAGCATAAACCCCCAGGGCCCATTAACTAATGAAAAACTGTTTTTT. It encodes CASSINPQGPLTNEKLFF. Reference TRBV5-1 and TRBJ1-4 proteins supply the regions before and after the CDR3; the full variable domain is: KAGVTQTPRYLIKTRGQQVTLSCSPISGHRSVSWYQQTPGQGLQFLFEYFSETQRNKGNFPGRFSGRQFSNSRSEMNVSTLELGDSALYLCASSINPQGPLTNEKLFFGSGTQLSVL.